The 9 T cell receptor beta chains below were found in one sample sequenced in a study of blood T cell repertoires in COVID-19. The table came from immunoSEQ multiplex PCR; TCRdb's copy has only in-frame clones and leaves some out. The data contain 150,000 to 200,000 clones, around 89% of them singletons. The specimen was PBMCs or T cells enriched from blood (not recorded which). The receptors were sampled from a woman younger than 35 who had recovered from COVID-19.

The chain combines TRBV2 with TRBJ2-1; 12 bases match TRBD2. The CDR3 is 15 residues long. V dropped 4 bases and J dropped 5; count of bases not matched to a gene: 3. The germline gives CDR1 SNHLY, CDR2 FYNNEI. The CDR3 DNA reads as TGTGCCAGCAGTGTGACTAGCGGGAGCCACAATGAGCAGTTCTTC. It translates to CASSVTSGSHNEQFF.

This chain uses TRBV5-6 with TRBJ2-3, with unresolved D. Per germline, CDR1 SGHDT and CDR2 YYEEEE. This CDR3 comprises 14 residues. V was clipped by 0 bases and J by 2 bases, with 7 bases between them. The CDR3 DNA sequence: TGTGCCAGCAGCTTGGTTGTCTACACAGATACGCAGTATTTT. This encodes CASSLVVYTDTQYF.

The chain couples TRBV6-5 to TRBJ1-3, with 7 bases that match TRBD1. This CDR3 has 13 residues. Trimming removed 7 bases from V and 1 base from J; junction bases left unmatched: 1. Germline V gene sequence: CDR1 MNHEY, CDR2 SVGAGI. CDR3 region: CASKTGSGNTIYF. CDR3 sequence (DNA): TGTGCCAGCAAGACAGGGTCTGGAAACACCATATATTTT.

CDR3 in DNA: TGTGCCAGCAGCCAAGACATTGTGGGGCCGGACACTGAAGCTTTCTTT. This codes for CASSQDIVGPDTEAFF. V usage is TRBV4-2 and J usage is TRBJ1-1, with D maybe TRBD1 (5 bases). Trimming removed 0 bases from V and 3 bases from J, with 14 bases in between. The CDR3 spans 16 residues. Germline lookup yields CDR1 LGHNA and CDR2 YNFKEQ.

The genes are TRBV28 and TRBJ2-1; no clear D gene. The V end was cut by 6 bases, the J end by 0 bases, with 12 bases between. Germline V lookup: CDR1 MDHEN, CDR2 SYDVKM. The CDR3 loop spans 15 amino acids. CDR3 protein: CASRRHGSSYNEQFF. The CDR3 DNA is TGTGCCAGCAGGCGACACGGTAGCTCCTACAATGAGCAGTTCTTC.

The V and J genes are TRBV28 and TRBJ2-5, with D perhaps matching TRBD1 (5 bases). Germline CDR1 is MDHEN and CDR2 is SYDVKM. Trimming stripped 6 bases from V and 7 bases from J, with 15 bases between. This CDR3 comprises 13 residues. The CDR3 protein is CASSQGFTGTQYF. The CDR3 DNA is TGTGCCAGCAGCCAGGGCTTTACCGGGACCCAGTACTTC.

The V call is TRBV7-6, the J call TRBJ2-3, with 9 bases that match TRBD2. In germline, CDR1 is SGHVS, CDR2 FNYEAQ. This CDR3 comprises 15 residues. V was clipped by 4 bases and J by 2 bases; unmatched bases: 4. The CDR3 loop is CASSSLAGDTDTQYF. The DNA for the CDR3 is TGTGCCAGCAGCTCGTTAGCGGGAGACACAGATACGCAGTATTTT.

The CDR3 reads CASSPYPGTGDGYTF. CDR3 DNA sequence: TGTGCCAGCAGCCCATACCCCGGGACAGGGGACGGCTACACCTTC. The chain links TRBV7-2 to TRBJ1-2; 10 bases map to TRBD1. The CDR3 contains 15 residues. V shed 5 bases, J shed 8 bases, and the junction held 11 bases outside the gene matches. The germline gives CDR1 SGHTA, CDR2 FQGNSA.

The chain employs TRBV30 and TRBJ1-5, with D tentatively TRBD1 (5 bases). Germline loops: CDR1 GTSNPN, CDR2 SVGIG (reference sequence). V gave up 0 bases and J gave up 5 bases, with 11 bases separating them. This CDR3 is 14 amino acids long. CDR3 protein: CAWSVSGFHQPQHF. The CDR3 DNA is TGTGCCTGGAGTGTCTCAGGGTTTCATCAGCCCCAGCATTTT.